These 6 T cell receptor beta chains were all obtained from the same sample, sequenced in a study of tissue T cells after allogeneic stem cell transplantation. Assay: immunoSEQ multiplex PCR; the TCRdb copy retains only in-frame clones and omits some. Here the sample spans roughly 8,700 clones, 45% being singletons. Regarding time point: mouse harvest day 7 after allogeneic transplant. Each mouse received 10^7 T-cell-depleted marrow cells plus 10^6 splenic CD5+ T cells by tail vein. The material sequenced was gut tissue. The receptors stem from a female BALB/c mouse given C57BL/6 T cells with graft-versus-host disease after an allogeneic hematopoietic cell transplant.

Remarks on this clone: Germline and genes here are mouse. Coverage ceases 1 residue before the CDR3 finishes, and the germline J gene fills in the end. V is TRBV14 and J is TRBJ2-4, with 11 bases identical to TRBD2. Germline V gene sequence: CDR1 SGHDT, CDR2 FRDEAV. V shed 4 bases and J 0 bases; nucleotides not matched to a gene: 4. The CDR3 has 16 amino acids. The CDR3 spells CASSPRDWGSQNTLYF. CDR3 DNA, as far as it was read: TGTGCCAGCAGTCCCCGGGACTGGGGGAGTCAAAACACCTTGTAC.

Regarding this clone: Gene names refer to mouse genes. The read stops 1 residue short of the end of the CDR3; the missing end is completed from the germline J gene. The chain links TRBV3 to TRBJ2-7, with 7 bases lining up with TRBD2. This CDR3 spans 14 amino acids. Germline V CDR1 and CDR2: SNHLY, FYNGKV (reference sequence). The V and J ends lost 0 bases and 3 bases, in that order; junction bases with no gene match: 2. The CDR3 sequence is CASSLALGIYEQYF. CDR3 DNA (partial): TGTGCCAGCAGCTTAGCACTGGGGATCTATGAACAGTAC.

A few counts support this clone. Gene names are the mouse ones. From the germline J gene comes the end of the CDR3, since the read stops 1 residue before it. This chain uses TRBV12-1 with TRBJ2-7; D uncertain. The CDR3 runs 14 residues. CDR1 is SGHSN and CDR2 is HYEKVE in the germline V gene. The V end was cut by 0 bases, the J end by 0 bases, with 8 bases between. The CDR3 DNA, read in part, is TGTGCCAGCTCTCTCGACGGGAGCTCCTATGAACAGTAC. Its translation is CASSLDGSSYEQY. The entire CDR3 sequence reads CASSLDGSSYEQYF.

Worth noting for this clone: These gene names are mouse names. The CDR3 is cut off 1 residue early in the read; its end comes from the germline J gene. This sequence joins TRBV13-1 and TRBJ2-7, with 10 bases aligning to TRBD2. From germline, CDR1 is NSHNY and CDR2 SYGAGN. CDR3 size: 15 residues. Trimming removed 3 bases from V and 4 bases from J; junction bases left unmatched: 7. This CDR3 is CASSGTGGGRYEQYF. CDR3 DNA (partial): TGTGCCAGCAGTGGAACTGGGGGGGGGAGATATGAACAGTAC.

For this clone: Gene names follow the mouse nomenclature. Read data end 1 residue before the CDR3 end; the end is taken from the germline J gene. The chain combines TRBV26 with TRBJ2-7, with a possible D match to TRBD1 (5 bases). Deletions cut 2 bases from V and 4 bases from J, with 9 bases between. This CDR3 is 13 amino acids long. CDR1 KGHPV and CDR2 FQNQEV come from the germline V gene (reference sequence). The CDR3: CASSLGRQYEQYF. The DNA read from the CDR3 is TGTGCCAGCAGTCTGGGTAGACAGTATGAACAGTAC.

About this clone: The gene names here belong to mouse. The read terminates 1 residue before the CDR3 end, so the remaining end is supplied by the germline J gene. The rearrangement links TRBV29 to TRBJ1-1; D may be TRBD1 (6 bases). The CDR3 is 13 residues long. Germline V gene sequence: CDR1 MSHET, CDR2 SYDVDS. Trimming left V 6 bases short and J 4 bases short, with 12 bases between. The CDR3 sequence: CASSRGGGTEVFF. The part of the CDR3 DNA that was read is TGTGCTAGCAGCAGGGGAGGAGGCACAGAAGTCTTC.